This TCR beta chain was retrieved from a study of CD8+ T cells in alopecia areata. General study results and limits: With patients, TCR sharing proved less clear than in mice, a difference possibly related to HLA.

Extracted from the samples, RNA was reverse transcribed into cDNA to serve as the sequencing template. Data came from immunoSEQ multiplex PCR; TCRdb stores just in-frame clones and leaves some out. The table records about 120,000 clones, 53% of them present only once. Trimming removed 0 bases from V and 5 bases from J; junction bases left unmatched: 10. The CDR3 length is 16 residues. Germline CDR1 and CDR2: SGHDT and YYEEEE. The treatment is: oral pan-JAK inhibitor, 5-10 mg twice daily. This clone was observed a single time. Its cognate antigen is unknown. The sequence came from a human donor with alopecia areata. The chain combines TRBV5-6 with TRBJ2-7, with 8 positions matching TRBD1. This material consisted of CD4+ T cells sorted from blood, taken at week 4, from a patient treated with tofacitinib. CDR3 protein: CASSLARAGGIHEQYF. The DNA for the CDR3 is TGTGCCAGCAGCTTGGCCCGGGCAGGGGGCATCCACGAGCAGTACTTC.